This T cell receptor (beta chain) derives from a study of cytomegalovirus exposure and HLA in healthy donors. Study-level findings and limits: The number of N-insertions in an Asian-associated ancestry cluster was reportedly below the roughly 670-donor mean in a later analysis.

The PCR was carried out with 60 Vbeta primers and 13 Jbeta primers. TCRdb keeps only in-frame clones here, not all; method: immunoSEQ multiplex PCR. The sample includes roughly 63,000 clones, approximately 71% of them seen just once. With regard to this clone: The antigen remains unidentified.

The CDR3 is made up of 14 amino acids. Per germline, CDR1 SGHNT and CDR2 YYREEE (reference sequence). V lost 6 bases and J lost 4, with 16 bases in between. This sequence originates from a woman in her thirties or forties in good health and CMV-seropositive. The sequenced sample consisted of PBMCs. The chain couples TRBV5-4 to TRBJ1-2; a possible D gene is TRBD1 (5 bases). The CDR3 region is CASISDTRSYGYTF. CDR3 in DNA: TGTGCCAGCATCTCGGACACACGAAGCTATGGCTACACCTTC.